This entry lists 23 T cell receptor beta chains sequenced from one sample in a study of blood T cell repertoires in COVID-19. The repertoire was sequenced with immunoSEQ multiplex PCR; TCRdb's copy has only in-frame clones and lacks some. The sample has hundreds of thousands of clones; roughly 85% are singletons. Material for sequencing was peripheral blood. The receptor set was obtained from a woman between 40 and 50 years old with active or convalescent COVID-19.

The CDR3, as DNA: TGTGCCAGCAGCCCTAGGGACAGTAGCCAAGAGACCCAGTACTTC. Translating it yields CASSPRDSSQETQYF. The V gene is TRBV7-8, the J gene TRBJ2-5; 7 nucleotides agree with TRBD1. The CDR3 totals 15 residues. Trimming at V came to 5 bases and at J to 1 base, leaving 7 bases not matched to a gene. Germline CDR1 and CDR2: SGHVS and FQNEAQ.

J is TRBJ1-5 and V is TRBV19, with D unresolved. This CDR3 comprises 14 residues. Germline assignment: CDR1 LNHDA and CDR2 SQIVND (reference sequence). Trimming pared 1 base from V and 6 bases from J, leaving 10 bases between. CDR3 nucleotides: TGTGCCAGTAGTATAGCGGAGGTTGGTCAGCCCCAGCATTTT. Translation gives CASSIAEVGQPQHF.

V and J are TRBV27 and TRBJ1-6; a weak D match, TRBD1 (6 bases). Trimming removed 6 bases from V and 7 bases from J, with 19 bases in between. The CDR3 is 16 amino acids. The germline V gene has CDR1 MNHEY and CDR2 SMNVEV (reference sequence). The CDR3 spells CASRLRQDLMNSPLHF. The DNA of the CDR3 is TGTGCCAGCAGGTTAAGACAGGACCTGATGAATTCACCCCTCCACTTT.

This clone was counted only a few times. V and J are TRBV11-1 and TRBJ1-2; 7 bases are shared with TRBD1. V dropped 5 bases and J dropped 5; count of bases not matched to a gene: 5. The germline CDR1 and CDR2 sequences are SGHAT and FQDESV (reference sequence). This CDR3 region has 13 residues. The CDR3 region has the DNA TGTGCCAGCAGCCGCCGGGACAGTTATGGCTACACCTTC. Translation gives CASSRRDSYGYTF.

V usage is TRBV2 and J usage is TRBJ1-5, with no clear D. The length of the CDR3 is 12 residues. The V gene's germline CDR1 is SNHLY and CDR2 FYNNEI. The ends were cut back, 6 bases at V and 2 bases at J, with 5 bases in the middle. CDR3 in amino acids: CASSAGNQPQHF. CDR3 nucleotide sequence: TGTGCCAGCAGCGCGGGCAATCAGCCCCAGCATTTT. The full variable domain, completed using reference TRBV2 and TRBJ1-5, is EPEVTQTPSHQVTQMGQEVILRCVPISNHLYFYWYRQILGQKVEFLVSFYNNEISEKSEIFDDQFSVERPDGSNFTLKIRSTKLEDSAMYFCASSAGNQPQHFGDGTRLSIL.

This chain joins TRBV6-5 and TRBJ1-2; tentatively, D is TRBD1 (6 bases). Germline V gene lookup returns CDR1 MNHEY and CDR2 SVGAGI. The CDR3 sequence is 15 residues long. The V and J ends lost 4 bases and 8 bases respectively, with 20 bases between them. The CDR3 protein is CASSFRQESKRGYTF. CDR3 nucleotide sequence: TGTGCCAGCAGTTTCAGACAGGAGAGTAAACGCGGCTACACCTTC.

As to this clone: Other nucleotide sequences from this sample produce the same CDR3. The rearrangement links TRBV4-1 to TRBJ1-4, with D possibly TRBD1 on 5 matching bases. Germline V lookup: CDR1 MGHRA, CDR2 YSYEKL. This CDR3 contains 14 residues. The V end was cut by 1 base, the J end by 7 bases, with 10 bases between. CDR3 coding DNA: TGCGCCAGCAGCCAAGTGCAGGGTGTTGAAAAACTGTTTTTT. It specifies CASSQVQGVEKLFF.

V is TRBV7-9 and J is TRBJ2-7, with 10 bases fitting TRBD1. The V gene end was trimmed by 6 bases and the J gene end by 6 bases; junction bases not matched to a gene: 2. Germline assignment: CDR1 SEHNR and CDR2 FQNEAQ (reference sequence). The CDR3 runs to 12 residues. Here the CDR3 DNA reads TGTGCCAGCAGGGGACAGGGGCTCGAGCAGTACTTC. This translates into CASRGQGLEQYF.

The V gene is TRBV25-1, the J gene TRBJ2-7; maybe TRBD2 (7 bases). Trimming stripped 1 base from V and 5 bases from J, with 24 bases between. The length of the CDR3 is 18 residues. The germline CDR1 and CDR2 sequences are MGHDK and SYGVNS. CDR3 sequence (DNA): TGTGCCAGCAGTGAATCCCGGTTAGCTGGGGGGGCAGTGGACGAGCAGTACTTC. It specifies CASSESRLAGGAVDEQYF.

J is TRBJ1-5 and V is TRBV4-1; perhaps TRBD1 as D (6 bases). From germline, CDR1 is MGHRA and CDR2 YSYEKL. CDR3 length: 15 amino acids. With 3 bases removed from V and 4 bases from J, the gap between germline ends came to 13 bases. The CDR3 DNA sequence: TGCGCCAGCAGCCAGTCGACACAGGGTAATCAGCCCCAGCATTTT. This gives the protein CASSQSTQGNQPQHF.

The rearrangement uses TRBV5-6 and TRBJ2-7; tentatively, D is TRBD1 (6 bases). Trimming took 6 bases from V and 0 from J, leaving 16 bases between them. This CDR3 has 15 amino acids. The germline V gene encodes CDR1 SGHDT and CDR2 YYEEEE. The CDR3 DNA sequence: TGTGCCAGCACCCCCGGGACACTTATCTCCTACGAGCAGTACTTC. It codes for CASTPGTLISYEQYF. Together with reference TRBV5-6 and TRBJ2-7, the CDR3 gives the full variable domain: DAGVTQSPTHLIKTRGQQVTLRCSPKSGHDTVSWYQQALGQGPQFIFQYYEEEERQRGNFPDRFSGHQFPNYSSELNVNALLLGDSALYLCASTPGTLISYEQYFGPGTRLTVT.

This rearrangement joins TRBV9 to TRBJ1-6; the D gene is possibly TRBD1 (6 bases). The germline V gene encodes CDR1 SGDLS and CDR2 YYNGEE. CDR3 size: 12 residues. The V gene lost 5 bases and the J gene lost 10 bases, with 10 bases spanning the gap. The CDR3 DNA is TGTGCCAGCAGTGAAACAGGGTCACCCCTCCACTTT. It translates to CASSETGSPLHF.

This clone was found once. The V call is TRBV28, the J call TRBJ1-1; 8 bases map to TRBD1. After removal of 4 bases from V and 6 bases from J, the junction contained 13 bases not matched to a gene. The germline CDR1 and CDR2 sequences are MDHEN and SYDVKM. This CDR3 spans 16 amino acids. This CDR3 reads CASSSTGVGLRAEAFF. As DNA, the CDR3 is TGTGCCAGCAGTTCGACAGGGGTTGGGTTGAGGGCTGAAGCTTTCTTT. Complete variable domain (other parts from reference TRBV28 and TRBJ1-1): DVKVTQSSRYLVKRTGEKVFLECVQDMDHENMFWYRQDPGLGLRLIYFSYDVKMKEKGDIPEGYSVSREKKERFSLILESASTNQTSMYLCASSSTGVGLRAEAFFGQGTRLTVV.

J is TRBJ2-7 and V is TRBV9; 13 bases are a match to TRBD2. The CDR3 spans 15 residues. CDR1 is SGDLS, CDR2 YYNGEE, per germline. V dropped 0 bases and J dropped 3; count of bases not matched to a gene: 0. CDR3 amino acids: CASSVGTSGSYEQYF. CDR3 in DNA: TGTGCCAGCAGCGTAGGGACTAGCGGGAGCTACGAGCAGTACTTC.

This chain joins TRBV14 and TRBJ2-5, with TRBD2 identical over 7 bases. Trimming at V came to 3 bases and at J to 5 bases, leaving 15 bases not matched to a gene. Germline values: CDR1 SGHDN, CDR2 FVKESK. This CDR3 is built from 17 residues. The CDR3 DNA follows: TGTGCCAGCAGCCACCCTGACGGGGCGGGAGTAGGGGAGACCCAGTACTTC. Its translation is CASSHPDGAGVGETQYF.

V usage is TRBV5-1 and J usage is TRBJ2-7; D might be TRBD1 (6 bases). Germline CDR1 reads SGHRS; CDR2 reads YFSETQ. The CDR3 is 16 amino acids. Deletions cut 0 bases from V and 5 bases from J, with 18 bases between. The CDR3 sequence: CASSLEQGSKRNEQYF. The DNA of the CDR3 is TGCGCCAGCAGCTTGGAACAGGGAAGTAAAAGAAACGAGCAGTACTTC.

In nucleotides, the CDR3 is TGTGCCTTACAGGGGGCGCATGGCTACACCTTC. It encodes CALQGAHGYTF. The chain couples TRBV30 to TRBJ1-2, with 9 bases lining up with TRBD1. V lost 7 bases, J lost 6 bases, and 3 bases stayed unmatched. This CDR3 has 11 residues. CDR1 and CDR2 (germline): GTSNPN, SVGIG (reference sequence).

The CDR3 reads CASRYRGSYNEQFF. CDR3 coding DNA: TGTGCCAGCAGGTATCGGGGCTCCTACAATGAGCAGTTCTTC. This rearrangement joins TRBV27 to TRBJ2-1; TRBD2 might be the D (5 bases). Trimming left V 6 bases short and J 0 bases short, with 9 bases between. CDR3 length: 14 residues. The germline V gene has CDR1 MNHEY and CDR2 SMNVEV (reference sequence).

The chain couples TRBV10-1 to TRBJ2-1, with 7 bases matching TRBD2. This CDR3 contains 16 residues. The J segment lost 7 bases and the V segment lost 2 bases, leaving 11 bases of the junction unmatched. Germline V gene sequence: CDR1 WNHNN, CDR2 SYGVQD (reference sequence). In nucleotides, the CDR3 is TGCGCCAGCAGTGAGGCGGGAGTCGTAGGGGTAAATGAGCAGTTCTTC. This sequence encodes CASSEAGVVGVNEQFF.

The chain recombines TRBV4-1 with TRBJ1-2; D is undetermined. Trimming stripped 4 bases from V and 6 bases from J, with 15 bases between. This CDR3 spans 14 amino acids. The germline V gene encodes CDR1 MGHRA and CDR2 YSYEKL. The CDR3 DNA reads TGCGCCAGCAGCCTATTGGAGGGAATGGATGGCTACACCTTC. Amino acids: CASSLLEGMDGYTF.

The chain carries TRBV18 and TRBJ2-5; TRBD1 aligns across 9 bases. Trimming took 3 bases from V and 1 from J; bases not matched to a gene: 15. Germline V lookup: CDR1 KGHSH, CDR2 LQKENI. CDR3 size: 19 residues. The CDR3 loop is CASSPDTGGWALAQETQYF. CDR3 DNA sequence: TGTGCCAGCTCACCTGATACAGGGGGCTGGGCGCTAGCCCAAGAGACCCAGTACTTC.

The gene calls are TRBV24-1 and TRBJ2-1; TRBD2 matches 12 bases. The CDR3 spans 15 residues. With 6 bases clipped from V and 8 bases from J, the junction kept 7 bases outside the gene matches. Germline CDR1 and CDR2: KGHDR and SFDVKD. The CDR3 nucleotides read TGTGCCACCAGTCTGACTAGCGGGAGCGGAGATGAGCAGTTCTTC. Its translation: CATSLTSGSGDEQFF.

This chain links TRBV7-2 with TRBJ2-1, with D possibly matching TRBD1 (5 bases). This CDR3 has 16 residues. Germline lookup yields CDR1 SGHTA and CDR2 FQGNSA. The germline V and J ends were trimmed by 0 bases and 0 bases, with 9 bases remaining between them. The CDR3 region has the DNA TGTGCCAGCAGCTTAGCGGGCAGGGCCTCCTACAATGAGCAGTTCTTC. It yields the protein CASSLAGRASYNEQFF.